Listed below are T cell receptor beta chains from one sample, sequenced in a study of regulatory T cells in long-lasting Graves disease. One entry per CDR3 protein results from TCRdb running MiXCR on the multiplex PCR reads. The sample consists of some 470,000 distinct CDR3 sequences, 20% to 25% of them appearing once. Material: peripheral blood mononuclear cells (PBMCs), obtained when the disease was refractory, from a patient treated with antithyroid drugs. The source of these receptors is a female donor with Graves disease. Both conserved end residues are part of each CDR3. Only part of the rows carry a size: once, few, many, or a class if the clone is expanded.

TRBV10-3	few	TRBJ2-5	CATQNAGQKETQYF
TRBV28	many	TRBJ2-5	CASSPPRTIPQETQYF
TRBV20-1	NA	TRBJ1-2	CSARDPLGARGGYTF
TRBV29-1	few	TRBJ1-1	CSVRPGGRVGTEAFF
TRBV14	NA	TRBJ2-7	CASSQAAAYEQYF
TRBV2	many	TRBJ2-6	CASNVHKTGLRASGANVLTF
TRBV20-1	many	TRBJ2-7	CSATRAGLHEQYF
TRBV28	many	TRBJ2-7	CASSNYWDRDRNIHEQYF
TRBV12-3/TRBV12-4	many	TRBJ1-2	CASSEQGLYGYTF
TRBV29-1	many	TRBJ1-1	CSVARQNTEAFF
TRBV6-2/TRBV6-3	NA	TRBJ1-4	CASSYSRQPYEKLFF
TRBV7-2	few	TRBJ1-2	CASRLDFWGGYTF
TRBV7-2	few	TRBJ2-2	CASSLGSGVRRELFF
TRBV12-3/TRBV12-4	few	TRBJ2-1	CASSGGMGLAGDEQFF
TRBV28	many	TRBJ1-2	CASSPGPRKKPGNGYTF
TRBV5-1	few	TRBJ1-1	CASSRGQGRGVTEAFF
TRBV13	many	TRBJ2-2	CASSWGLAENTGELFF
TRBV10-3	many	TRBJ1-1	CAISDGKRGGGTEAFF
TRBV5-6	many	TRBJ2-2	CASSGRDRVTGELFF
TRBV6-1	NA	TRBJ1-3	CASSRQGVARSGNTIYF
TRBV7-2	many	TRBJ2-5	CASSLRGYGETQYF
TRBV3-1	NA	TRBJ1-1	CASSRDSYPTEAFF
TRBV11-3	few	TRBJ2-2	CASSLSADSANTGELFF
TRBV20-1	few	TRBJ2-7	CSARDDRETYEQYF
TRBV19	few	TRBJ1-5	CASKGGSNQPQHF
TRBV28	many	TRBJ2-7	CASRQGAHEQYF
TRBV7-9	NA	TRBJ1-1	CATVGGSGAFF
TRBV7-9	few	TRBJ2-2	CASSSQTGYTGELFF
TRBV6-1	many	TRBJ1-6	CASSESRVGSPLHF
TRBV5-6	few	TRBJ1-3	CASSIARNTIYF
TRBV6-2/TRBV6-3	NA	TRBJ1-5	CASSYNSRDRGNQPQHF
TRBV20-1	few	TRBJ1-5	CSASPLTTGGSSNQPQHF
TRBV20-1	NA	TRBJ2-7	CSALGQDGYEQYF
TRBV12-3/TRBV12-4	many	TRBJ1-2	CASSLARAGSYGYTF
TRBV6-2/TRBV6-3	NA	TRBJ2-1	CASSYSKQGRSSYNEQFF
TRBV3-1	NA	TRBJ2-2	CASSQEWTYTGELFF
TRBV6-1	many	TRBJ2-5	CASNTIGTARETQYF
TRBV15	NA	TRBJ1-1	CATRAMRGGTEAFF
TRBV2	many	TRBJ2-7	CASNPPGQGTHYEQYF
TRBV7-2	many	TRBJ2-5	CASSSNGAQYF
TRBV20-1	NA	TRBJ2-7	CSARDPGTDEQYF
TRBV19	NA	TRBJ2-7	CASRPSGTVSYEQYF
TRBV6-1	many	TRBJ1-1	CASKRTRSQEAFF
TRBV5-5	few	TRBJ1-2	CASSRPVSGQQNGYTF
TRBV24-1	few	TRBJ1-1	CATSDATTGNTEAFF
TRBV2	many	TRBJ2-7	CASSVSRLSFYEQYF
TRBV7-9	NA	TRBJ2-1	CASSLEGLRGEQFF
TRBV7-9	few	TRBJ1-4	CASSRPGTEALNEKLFF
TRBV4-1	NA	TRBJ1-1	CASSRARPQGGGTEAFF
TRBV7-8	NA	TRBJ1-1	CASSKKGAHTEAFF
TRBV12-3/TRBV12-4	NA	TRBJ1-1	CASQEPGTGGRTEAFF
TRBV19	NA	TRBJ2-7	CASSTYEGPYEQYF
TRBV19	NA	TRBJ2-2	CASSINNRPTGELFF
TRBV27	many	TRBJ1-1	CASSVDLNTEAFF
TRBV19	few	TRBJ1-5	CATGTLSNQPQHF
TRBV30	NA	TRBJ1-6	CAWTPPTSWVSPLHF
TRBV10-3	many	TRBJ1-2	CAISESGGRSNYGYTF
TRBV15	many	TRBJ2-5	CATSLAGVETQYF